This record concerns one TCR beta chain sequence. These data come from a study of blood T cell dynamics during melanoma immunotherapy. Clones were sequenced by immunoSEQ multiplex PCR, and TCRdb holds only the in-frame ones, with some missing. The sample records 10,000 or so clones, about 90% being singletons. Time point noted: pre-treatment baseline. Response was assessed by RECIST 1.1 at 12 weeks, except a couple of rapid progressors. Prior systemic cancer therapy, immunosuppressant use and other active malignancies excluded patients. Germline loops: CDR1 SGHNT, CDR2 YYREEE (reference sequence). The CDR3 covers 13 residues. The V end was cut by 4 bases, the J end by 3 bases, with 11 bases between.

This receptor was obtained from a human donor with melanoma. The V call is TRBV5-4, the J call TRBJ2-7, with a weak D call TRBD1 (6 bases). Sequenced material: blood, taken from a patient treated with checkpoint blockade. CDR3 amino acids: CASSPDRNYEQYF. CDR3 DNA sequence: TGTGCCAGCAGCCCCGACAGGAACTACGAGCAGTACTTC.